One sample yielded the 18 T cell receptor beta chains listed below, sequenced in a study of neurological immune-mediated disorders. TCRdb ran MiXCR on the 5' RACE reads and lists one entry per CDR3 protein. The sample lists about 19,000 distinct CDR3 sequences; 7.5% were seen once. The source material was CD8+ T cells from blood. These receptors all stem from a young woman with HTLV-1-associated myelopathy (HAM/TSP).

This clonotype was observed many times. The rearrangement joins TRBV4-2 to TRBJ2-7; 8 positions match TRBD1. The CDR3 sequence is 15 residues long. The V and J ends lost 4 bases and 0 bases, in that order; junction bases with no gene match: 5. Germline assignment: CDR1 LGHNA and CDR2 YNFKEQ. CDR3 protein: CASSPRTGSSYEQYF. The CDR3 bases are TGTGCCAGCAGCCCCCGGACAGGGAGCTCCTACGAGCAGTACTTC.

The chain links TRBV4-1 to TRBJ1-5; no definite D call. CDR1 MGHRA and CDR2 YSYEKL come from the germline V gene. This CDR3 is built from 14 residues. V was cut by 1 base and J by 4 bases, with 8 bases left in between. CDR3 sequence: CASSQVGPNQPQHF. The CDR3 bases are TGCGCCAGCAGCCAAGTTGGTCCGAATCAGCCCCAGCATTTT.

This clonotype has ten or more counts. The chain couples TRBV4-2 to TRBJ1-1, with a tentative D call TRBD1 (5 bases). Trimming left V 1 base short and J 1 base short, with 10 bases between. The germline CDR1 and CDR2 sequences are LGHNA and YNFKEQ. This CDR3 has 15 residues. The CDR3, as DNA: TGTGCCAGCAGCCAAGGGGTGGGGCGGAACACTGAAGCTTTCTTT. Translated: CASSQGVGRNTEAFF.

This clonotype was observed at least ten times. The V gene is TRBV20-1, the J gene TRBJ1-2; 7 positions match TRBD1. The ends lost 4 bases at V and 3 bases at J; junction bases unmatched: 11. The germline gives CDR1 DFQATT, CDR2 SNEGSKA (reference sequence). The CDR3 extends over 15 amino acids. DNA of the CDR3: TGCAGTGCTACCATACCGGGACAGTATCACTATGGCTACACCTTC. It is translated as CSATIPGQYHYGYTF.

This clonotype was counted at least ten times. The rearrangement links TRBV7-9 to TRBJ2-3, with D uncertain. The CDR3 spans 15 residues. V lost 2 bases, J lost 4 bases, and 13 bases lay in between. Germline assignment: CDR1 SEHNR and CDR2 FQNEAQ (reference sequence). The CDR3 coding sequence is TGTGCCAGCAGCTTAATACCCGGAGCAGCAGATACGCAGTATTTT. Translated, it gives CASSLIPGAADTQYF.

This clonotype was detected many times. V is TRBV6-4 and J is TRBJ2-3, with TRBD1 matching 7 bases. The CDR3 loop spans 15 amino acids. CDR1 and CDR2 from the germline V gene are MRHNA and SNTAGT. Trimming cost V 0 bases and J 2 bases; bases outside gene matches: 2. The CDR3 nucleotides read TGTGCCAGCAGTGACTCGGGACAGCCCACAGATACGCAGTATTTT. Translated, it gives CASSDSGQPTDTQYF.

This clonotype is deemed large. The chain links TRBV20-1 to TRBJ2-2, with a tentative D call TRBD1 (6 bases). The germline V gene has CDR1 DFQATT and CDR2 SNEGSKA (reference sequence). V was clipped by 0 bases and J by 6 bases, with 14 bases between them. This CDR3 region has 15 residues. CDR3 sequence reads: CSARDPGTGSGELFF. CDR3 DNA sequence: TGCAGTGCTAGAGATCCGGGAACAGGGTCCGGGGAGCTGTTTTTT.

V gene TRBV20-1 combines with J gene TRBJ2-2; 8 nucleotides agree with TRBD1. V trimming: 0 bases; J trimming: 3 bases; junction bases outside the gene matches: 12. The V gene's germline CDR1 is DFQATT and CDR2 SNEGSKA (reference sequence). The CDR3 is 18 amino acids. The CDR3 DNA sequence: TGCAGTGCTAGAGATCCGGGAACAGGGGGGTTCGACACCGGGGAGCTGTTTTTT. It encodes CSARDPGTGGFDTGELFF.

Many counts were recorded for this clonotype. V usage is TRBV20-1 and J usage is TRBJ2-7; D call uncertain. The CDR3 extends over 12 amino acids. Germline CDR1 DFQATT, CDR2 SNEGSKA (reference sequence). The V end lost 5 bases, the J end lost 3 bases, and 11 bases lay between the germline ends. The CDR3 is CSARAPLYEQYF. The CDR3 DNA is TGCAGTGCTCGGGCCCCTCTCTACGAGCAGTACTTC.

This clonotype was picked up many times. The chain employs TRBV6-1 and TRBJ1-2; possible D gene TRBD1, 5 bases. The V and J ends lost 3 bases and 4 bases respectively, with 15 bases between them. The length of the CDR3 is 15 residues. The germline gives CDR1 MNHNS, CDR2 SASEGT. This chain's CDR3 is CASSEGHPGSYGYTF. CDR3 sequence (DNA): TGTGCCAGCAGTGAGGGCCACCCAGGGAGCTATGGCTACACCTTC.

This clonotype was seen many times. The CDR3 is CASSWATGRHYEQYF. For the CDR3, the DNA is TGTGCCAGCAGTTGGGCCACCGGGAGACACTACGAGCAGTACTTC. The chain combines TRBV6-5 with TRBJ2-7; weak D call: TRBD2 (6 bases). Per germline, CDR1 MNHEY and CDR2 SVGAGI. V shed 4 bases and J shed 3 bases, with 16 bases lying between them. This CDR3 region has 15 residues.

At least ten counts were recorded for this clonotype. The chain has TRBV6-5 and TRBJ1-2; no clear D. This CDR3 has 18 amino acids. Germline V gene sequence: CDR1 MNHEY, CDR2 SVGAGI. Trimming took off 6 bases at V and 6 bases at J, with 29 bases between the two ends. The CDR3: CASSKATDRSSPGDGYTF. The CDR3 DNA is TGTGCCAGCAGCAAGGCCACGGACCGATCGTCACCTGGGGATGGCTACACCTTC.

This clonotype was seen repeatedly, ten times or more. The chain links TRBV13 to TRBJ2-7; D gene ambiguous. Trimming removed 4 bases from V and 6 bases from J, with 13 bases in between. Germline values: CDR1 PRHDT, CDR2 FYEKMQ (reference sequence). CDR3 length: 13 amino acids. CDR3 loop: CASSSTNSGEQYF. The CDR3 region has the DNA TGTGCCAGCAGCTCAACCAATTCGGGCGAGCAGTACTTC.

The chain has TRBV2 and TRBJ1-1, with D possibly being TRBD1 (6 bases). The V gene lost 7 bases and the J gene lost 1 base, with 16 bases spanning the gap. The germline gives CDR1 SNHLY, CDR2 FYNNEI. This CDR3 has 15 residues. The CDR3 here is CASKPPGARNTEAFF. CDR3 nucleotide sequence: TGTGCCAGCAAGCCCCCGGGGGCCAGGAACACTGAAGCTTTCTTT.

Ten or more counts support this clonotype. V is TRBV5-1 and J is TRBJ1-1, with a possible D match to TRBD1 (6 bases). V was pared by 3 bases and J by 5 bases, with 14 bases between. CDR1 and CDR2 (germline): SGHRS, YFSETQ. CDR3 length: 14 residues. The CDR3 nucleotides read TGCGCCAGCAGCTGGTCAGGGGTCGGGACTGAAGCTTTCTTT. Protein product: CASSWSGVGTEAFF. The full variable domain, completed using reference TRBV5-1 and TRBJ1-1, is KAGVTQTPRYLIKTRGQQVTLSCSPISGHRSVSWYQQTPGQGLQFLFEYFSETQRNKGNFPGRFSGRQFSNSRSEMNVSTLELGDSALYLCASSWSGVGTEAFFGQGTRLTVV.

This clonotype was counted at least ten times. The chain couples TRBV5-6 to TRBJ2-7; 14 nucleotides align to TRBD2. J was trimmed by 7 bases and V by 6 bases; bases with no gene match: 12. Germline CDR1 is SGHDT and CDR2 is YYEEEE. This CDR3 spans 16 amino acids. The CDR3 nucleotides are TGTGCCAGCACCCAAACCGGGACTAGCGGGGGCGATGAGCAGTACTTC. Protein sequence: CASTQTGTSGGDEQYF.

At least ten counts were recorded for this clonotype. The V call is TRBV10-1, the J call TRBJ2-2; no clear D gene. V lost 2 bases to trimming and J lost 6 bases, with 7 bases between them. This CDR3 has 13 amino acids. The germline CDR1 and CDR2 sequences are WNHNN and SYGVQD (reference sequence). In DNA form, the CDR3 reads TGCGCCAGCAGTGAGATGAGGTCCGGGGAGCTGTTTTTT. It codes for CASSEMRSGELFF.

This clonotype was seen repeatedly, ten times or more. The CDR3 nucleotides read TGTGCCAGCAGTACACAGGGGTTCCCCTACAATGAGCAGTTCTTC. This codes for CASSTQGFPYNEQFF. This chain connects TRBV6-5 to TRBJ2-1; 7 nucleotides match TRBD1. The trim removed 5 bases at V and 2 bases at J, leaving 6 bases unmatched. Looked up from germline, CDR1 is MNHEY and CDR2 is SVGAGI. The CDR3 consists of 15 residues.